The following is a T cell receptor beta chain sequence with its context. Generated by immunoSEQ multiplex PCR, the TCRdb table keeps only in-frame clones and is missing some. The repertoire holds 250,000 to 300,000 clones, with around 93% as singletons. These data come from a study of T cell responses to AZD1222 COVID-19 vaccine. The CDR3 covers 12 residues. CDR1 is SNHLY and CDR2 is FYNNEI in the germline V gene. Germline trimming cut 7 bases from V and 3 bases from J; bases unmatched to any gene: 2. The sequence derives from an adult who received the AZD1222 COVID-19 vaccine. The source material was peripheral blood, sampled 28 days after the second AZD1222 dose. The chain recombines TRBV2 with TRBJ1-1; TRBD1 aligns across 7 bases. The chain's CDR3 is CASTRGHTEAFF. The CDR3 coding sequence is TGTGCCAGCACGAGGGGGCACACTGAAGCTTTCTTT.